This paragraph reports one T cell receptor (beta chain). Produced via immunoSEQ multiplex PCR; TCRdb's table is partial and in-frame only. The sample lists 300,000 to 350,000 clones; 75% to 95% were seen once. The CDR3 totals 15 residues. This entry belongs to a study of blood T cell repertoires in COVID-19. Background on the study: From the United States, Italy and Spain came samples of acute and convalescent COVID-19.

Sequencing was done on a sample of peripheral blood. The chain has TRBV21-1 and TRBJ2-1; the D call of TRBD2 is as the table states it, not checked on the DNA. TRBV21-1 is a listed pseudogene. This sequence was found in a young woman with COVID-19, enrolled during active disease. This CDR3 reads CASNQLAGDKDEQFF. As DNA, the CDR3 is TGTGCCAGCAACCAACTAGCGGGAGACAAGGATGAGCAGTTCTTC.